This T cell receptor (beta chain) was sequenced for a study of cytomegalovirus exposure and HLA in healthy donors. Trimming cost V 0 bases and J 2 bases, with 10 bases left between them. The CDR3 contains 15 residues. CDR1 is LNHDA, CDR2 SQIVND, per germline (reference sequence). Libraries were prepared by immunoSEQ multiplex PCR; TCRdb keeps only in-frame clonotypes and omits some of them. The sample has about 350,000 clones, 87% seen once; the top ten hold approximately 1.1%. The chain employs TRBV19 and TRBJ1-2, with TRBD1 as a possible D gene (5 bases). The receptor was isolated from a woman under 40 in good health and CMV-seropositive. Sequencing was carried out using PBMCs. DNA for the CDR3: TGTGCCAGTAGTATAGATATGCGGGGGAACTATGGCTACACCTTC. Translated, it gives CASSIDMRGNYGYTF.